This T cell receptor beta chain was sequenced for a study of OX40 agonist ivuxolimab in advanced cancers. Looking at the study overall: In this trial design, patients received ivuxolimab intravenously at 0.01 to 10 mg/kg every 2 weeks.

V lost 1 base, J lost 2 bases, and 8 bases stayed unmatched. CDR1 and CDR2 from the germline V gene are SGHNT and YENEEA. This CDR3 comprises 17 residues. Produced via immunoSEQ multiplex PCR; TCRdb's table is partial and in-frame only. The sample includes more than 60,000 clones, 80% to 90% of them seen just once. The chain joins TRBV11-3 to TRBJ1-2, with 9 bases matching TRBD1. This receptor was taken from an adult with an advanced solid tumor such as melanoma, head and neck, liver or kidney cancer. This material consisted of CD4+ or CD8+ T cells sorted from blood, taken in a trial of the OX40 agonist ivuxolimab. The CDR3 here is CASSLAGQGSLNYGYTF. The CDR3 DNA reads as TGTGCCAGCAGCTTAGCCGGACAGGGGAGCTTAAACTATGGCTACACCTTC. Drawing the rest from reference TRBV11-3 and TRBJ1-2, the complete variable domain is EAGVVQSPRYKIIEKKQPVAFWCNPISGHNTLYWYLQNLGQGPELLIRYENEEAVDDSQLPKDRFSAERLKGVDSTLKIQPAELGDSAVYLCASSLAGQGSLNYGYTFGSGTRLTVV.